This entry lists 21 T cell receptor beta chains sequenced from one sample in a study of metastatic and nonmetastatic thyroid tumors. Every patient underwent thyroid surgery untreated. TCRdb ran MiXCR on the PCR reads. The table lists approximately 6,900 clones, approximately 30% of them singletons. Specimen: adjacent normal tissue. The origin of the receptors is a male donor with papillary thyroid cancer or a benign thyroid nodule (not recorded which). Some clones in this sample may be carry-over from other donors' samples.

This chain uses TRBV7-6 with TRBJ2-2; 8 positions match TRBD1. This CDR3 contains 18 residues. Germline V gene data show CDR1 as SGHVS and CDR2 as FNYEAQ. Losses at the gene ends were 2 bases for V and 1 base for J; bases not matched to a gene: 9. The CDR3 DNA reads as TGTGCCAGCAGCTTAACGACCCACAGGGGGTTGAACACCGGGGAGCTGTTTTTT. Translated: CASSLTTHRGLNTGELFF.

This clone is deemed medium-sized. The J gene is TRBJ1-2, the V gene TRBV6-6; D remains unclear. From germline, CDR1 is MNHNY and CDR2 SVGAGI (reference sequence). The V gene lost 2 bases and the J gene lost 2 bases, with 6 bases spanning the gap. This CDR3 has 13 residues. As DNA, the CDR3 is TGTGCCAGCAGTTACGATGGGAACTATGGCTACACCTTC. Translation gives CASSYDGNYGYTF.

This chain connects TRBV12-5 to TRBJ2-2; D might be TRBD2 (5 bases). The CDR3 runs 15 residues. Per germline, CDR1 LGHNT and CDR2 FRNRAP. V lost 6 bases and J lost 2, with 13 bases in between. The CDR3 DNA reads as TGTGCTAGTGGGACCTACAGCGGAAACACCGGGGAGCTGTTTTTT. Translating gives CASGTYSGNTGELFF. Full variable domain (outside the CDR3, taken from reference TRBV12-5 and TRBJ2-2): DARVTQTPRHKVTEMGQEVTMRCQPILGHNTVFWYRQTMMQGLELLAYFRNRAPLDDSGMPKDRFSAEMPDATLATLKIQPSEPRDSAVYFCASGTYSGNTGELFFGEGSRLTVL.

The gene calls are TRBV20-1 and TRBJ2-3, with 8 positions matching TRBD1. J gave up 0 bases and V 0 bases, and 14 bases lay outside the gene matches. The CDR3 length is 19 residues. The germline V gene encodes CDR1 DFQATT and CDR2 SNEGSKA (reference sequence). CDR3 region: CSARDLYVGQGVSTDTQYF. CDR3 in DNA: TGCAGTGCTAGAGATCTCTACGTTGGACAGGGCGTGAGCACAGATACGCAGTATTTT.

The genes are TRBV3-1 and TRBJ1-6, with D perhaps matching TRBD1 (5 bases). V was cut by 9 bases and J by 8 bases, with 11 bases left in between. Germline loops: CDR1 LGHDT, CDR2 YNNKEL (reference sequence). The CDR3 runs 12 residues. CDR3 protein: CASRVGDSPLHF. Here the CDR3 DNA reads TGTGCCAGTAGGGTGGGGGATTCACCCCTCCACTTT.

The V gene is TRBV20-1, the J gene TRBJ2-1, with 12 nucleotides matching TRBD2. Losses at the gene ends were 0 bases for V and 7 bases for J; bases not matched to a gene: 10. Germline V gene sequence: CDR1 DFQATT, CDR2 SNEGSKA (reference sequence). This CDR3 region has 17 residues. DNA for the CDR3: TGCAGTGCTAGAGATAAGGGGACTAGCGGGCTAGGGAATGAGCAGTTCTTC. This codes for CSARDKGTSGLGNEQFF.

V usage is TRBV27 and J usage is TRBJ2-7; D is perhaps TRBD2 (5 bases). CDR3 size: 15 residues. Trimming took 2 bases from V and 2 from J, leaving 13 bases between them. The germline V gene has CDR1 MNHEY and CDR2 SMNVEV (reference sequence). The CDR3 DNA follows: TGTGCCAGCAGTTTAGGGAGAATGAAGACCTACGAGCAGTACTTC. Amino acid sequence: CASSLGRMKTYEQYF.

For this clone: One junction end disagrees with the germline gene, perhaps due to a read error. The chain recombines TRBV3-1 with TRBJ2-1; possibly TRBD2 for D (5 bases). The CDR3 is 12 amino acids. Germline lookup yields CDR1 LGHDT and CDR2 YNNKEL (reference sequence). DNA for the CDR3: TGTGCCAGCAGTCAATGGCGAGCGGATCGGGTCTTC. It is translated as CASSQWRADRVF.

This sequence joins TRBV29-1 and TRBJ2-1; D is unresolved. V lost 0 bases to trimming and J lost 5 bases, with 8 bases between them. Germline lookup yields CDR1 SQVTM and CDR2 ANQGSEA. This CDR3 has 13 residues. In DNA form, the CDR3 reads TGCAGCGTTGAAGATTCGGTTCACAATGAGCAGTTCTTC. It specifies CSVEDSVHNEQFF.

The chain combines TRBV7-2 with TRBJ1-6; D is undetermined. The CDR3 has 14 residues. With 5 bases removed from V and 10 bases from J, the gap between germline ends came to 15 bases. Germline lookup yields CDR1 SGHTA and CDR2 FQGNSA. The CDR3 spells CASSPGGSGSPLHF. DNA of the CDR3: TGTGCCAGCAGCCCGGGCGGGTCGGGATCACCCCTCCACTTT.

This clone appeared many times. Relative to the germline gene, one junction end is altered; a read error may explain this. J is TRBJ2-5 and V is TRBV7-7; TRBD2 matches at 8 bases. The CDR3 has 14 residues. Germline-derived CDR1 and CDR2 are SSHAT and FNYEAQ (reference sequence). The CDR3 DNA reads as TGTGCTAGCAGCTTAGGACTAGCAGGGGAGACCCAGTACTTC. As protein: CASSLGLAGETQYF.

This clone was counted many times. The rearrangement uses TRBV12-5 and TRBJ2-1; the D call may be TRBD1 or TRBD2 (5 bases each). Looked up from germline, CDR1 is LGHNT and CDR2 is FRNRAP. Trimming removed 4 bases at V and 5 bases at J, with 18 bases between. CDR3 length: 16 residues. The CDR3 spells CASGSPFRRGHNEQFF. The CDR3 bases are TGTGCTAGTGGTTCGCCTTTCCGACGGGGCCACAATGAGCAGTTCTTC.

Points on this clone: Compared with germline, one end of the junction differs, possibly owing to a read error. The V call is TRBV28, the J call TRBJ1-2; no clear D gene. CDR1 and CDR2 from the germline V gene are MDHEN and SYDVKM. This CDR3 comprises 9 residues. The CDR3 reads CSPWDGYTF. In nucleotides, the CDR3 is TGCTCCCCGTGGGATGGCTACACCTTC.

This clone was counted at least ten times. The chain joins TRBV10-3 to TRBJ2-7; 11 nucleotides agree with TRBD1. The V and J ends lost 8 bases and 3 bases, in that order; junction bases with no gene match: 9. Germline assignment: CDR1 ENHRY and CDR2 SYGVKD. This CDR3 is built from 15 residues. Written as DNA, the CDR3 is TGTGCCATCGGGGAAGGGACAGGGGGTCGCTACGAGCAGTACTTC. This translates into CAIGEGTGGRYEQYF.

This clone has only a few counts. The chain combines TRBV5-1 with TRBJ1-2, with D perhaps TRBD1 (5 bases). CDR1 is SGHRS, CDR2 YFSETQ, per germline. Trimming took 0 bases from V and 0 from J, leaving 15 bases between them. This CDR3 comprises 17 residues. The CDR3 is CASSLGGGVGTNYGYTF. As DNA, the CDR3 is TGCGCCAGCAGCTTGGGGGGCGGGGTCGGAACTAACTATGGCTACACCTTC.

By frequency in the sample, this clone is medium-sized. The chain is built from TRBV13 and TRBJ2-7; TRBD1 agrees at 8 bases. The germline V gene encodes CDR1 PRHDT and CDR2 FYEKMQ (reference sequence). The CDR3 has 14 amino acids. J gave up 3 bases and V 6 bases, and 7 bases lay outside the gene matches. The CDR3, as DNA: TGTGCCAGCAGACCCTTCGGACAGGGCTACGAGCAGTACTTC. The encoded protein is CASRPFGQGYEQYF.

This rearrangement joins TRBV20-1 to TRBJ2-1; 13 bases are a match to TRBD2. Trimming removed 7 bases from V and 7 bases from J; junction bases left unmatched: 16. Looked up from germline, CDR1 is DFQATT and CDR2 is SNEGSKA (reference sequence). This CDR3 contains 17 residues. The chain's CDR3 is CSVNGLAGVVNENEQFF. Written as DNA, the CDR3 is TGCAGTGTCAACGGACTAGCGGGAGTAGTAAACGAAAATGAGCAGTTCTTC.

This clone appeared a few times. This chain connects TRBV18 to TRBJ1-1, with a tentative D call TRBD1 (5 bases). The CDR3 has 13 amino acids. Trimming took 3 bases from V and 7 from J, leaving 12 bases between them. From germline, CDR1 is KGHSH and CDR2 LQKENI. The CDR3 region is CASSPYQGDEAFF. CDR3 sequence (DNA): TGTGCCAGCTCACCCTACCAAGGGGATGAAGCTTTCTTT.

This clone is labeled as medium-sized (0.01 to 0.1%). The rearrangement joins TRBV24-1 to TRBJ2-2, with TRBD2 matching 14 bases. The CDR3 sequence is 17 residues long. Germline trimming cut 5 bases from V and 7 bases from J; bases unmatched to any gene: 8. Germline values: CDR1 KGHDR, CDR2 SFDVKD. The CDR3 DNA reads as TGTGCCACCAGTGCCGGGACTAGCGGGAGTCGGGGCGGGGAGCTGTTTTTT. It translates to CATSAGTSGSRGGELFF.

This clone was picked up a small number of times. The chain couples TRBV19 to TRBJ2-7, with D hard to call. CDR3 length: 12 residues. Trimming took off 3 bases at V and 4 bases at J, with 7 bases between the two ends. Germline V CDR1 and CDR2: LNHDA, SQIVND (reference sequence). The CDR3 loop reads CASSMVSYEQYF. CDR3 nucleotide sequence: TGTGCCAGTAGTATGGTTTCTTACGAGCAGTACTTC.

In this sample, this clone turned up a few times. The CDR3 is CASSYMHSPLHF. The CDR3 DNA reads as TGTGCCAGCAGTTACATGCATTCACCCCTCCACTTT. The V gene is TRBV6-2 or TRBV6-3, the J gene TRBJ1-6, with D unclear. Germline CDR1 reads MNHEY; CDR2 reads SVGEGT. This CDR3 contains 12 residues. V shed 2 bases and J shed 8 bases, with 4 bases lying between them.